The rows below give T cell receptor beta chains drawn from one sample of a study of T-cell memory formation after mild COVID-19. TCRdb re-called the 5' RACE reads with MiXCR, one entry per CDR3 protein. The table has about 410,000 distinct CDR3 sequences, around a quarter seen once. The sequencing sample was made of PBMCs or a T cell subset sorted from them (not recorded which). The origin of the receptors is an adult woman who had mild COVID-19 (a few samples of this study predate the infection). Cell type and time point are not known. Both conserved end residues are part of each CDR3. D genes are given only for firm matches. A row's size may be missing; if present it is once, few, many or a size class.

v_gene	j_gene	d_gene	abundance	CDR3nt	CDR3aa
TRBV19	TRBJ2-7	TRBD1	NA	TGTGCCAGTAGTCCGGGACAGGCACCCTACGAGCAGTACTTC	CASSPGQAPYEQYF
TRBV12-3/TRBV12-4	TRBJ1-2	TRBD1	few	TGTGCCAGCAGCCCGGGACAGGAGATCTATGGCTACACCTTC	CASSPGQEIYGYTF
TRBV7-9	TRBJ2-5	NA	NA	TGTGCCAGCAGCTTAGTAGGTCAGGGCCTCTCCAAGACCCAGTACTTC	CASSLVGQGLSKTQYF
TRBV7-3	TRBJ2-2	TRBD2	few	TGTGCCAGCAGCCGCGGACTAGCGGGGCTGGGGGAGCTGTTTTTT	CASSRGLAGLGELFF
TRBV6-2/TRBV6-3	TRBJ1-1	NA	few	TGTGCCAGCAGTTACTTCTACGGGGAACTGAACACTGAAGCTTTCTTT	CASSYFYGELNTEAFF
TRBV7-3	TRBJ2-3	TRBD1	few	TGTGCCAGCAGCTTTTCACAGGGGGCCGCAGATACGCAGTATTTT	CASSFSQGAADTQYF
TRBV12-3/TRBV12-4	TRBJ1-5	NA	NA	TGTGCCAGCAGTTTAGGAGCAGGGAACGGCAATCAGCCCCAGCATTTT	CASSLGAGNGNQPQHF
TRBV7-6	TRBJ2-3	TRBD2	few	TGTGCCAGCAGCGCCGGGACTAGCGGGAGAATCACAGATACGCAGTATTTT	CASSAGTSGRITDTQYF
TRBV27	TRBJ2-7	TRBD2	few	TGTGCCAGCAGTTTCGGAGCGGGGGGCCACTACGAGCAGTACTTC	CASSFGAGGHYEQYF
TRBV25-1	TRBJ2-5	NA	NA	TGTGCCACGAGAAGCGAGGGGACCCAGTACTTC	CATRSEGTQYF
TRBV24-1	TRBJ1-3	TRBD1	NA	TGTGCCACCAGTCCCGGACAGGGGGCTAGAAACACCATATATTTT	CATSPGQGARNTIYF
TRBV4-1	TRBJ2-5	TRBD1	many	TGCGCCAGCAGCCGAAAGGGGGACAGTTTGGAGACCCAGTACTTC	CASSRKGDSLETQYF
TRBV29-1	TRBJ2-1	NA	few	TGCAGCACCGTACAGGGACGGCGAGGTAGTGAGCAGTTCTTC	CSTVQGRRGSEQFF
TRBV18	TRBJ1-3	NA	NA	TGTGCCAGCTCAGAGGGGGAGATCAATGGAAACACCATATATTTT	CASSEGEINGNTIYF
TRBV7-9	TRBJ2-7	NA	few	TGTGCCAGCAGCCCCCCCCGGGACGCGATGTACTTC	CASSPPRDAMYF
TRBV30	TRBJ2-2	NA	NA	TGTGCCTGGAGGGGGTCAGGGGCCGGGGAGCTGTTTTTT	CAWRGSGAGELFF
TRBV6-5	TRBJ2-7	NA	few	TGTGCCAGCAGTTACTCGATCCGAGGCGAGCAGTACTTC	CASSYSIRGEQYF
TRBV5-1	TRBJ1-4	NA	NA	TGCGCCAGCAGCAGAGCCGGGCAAGGTGAAAAACTGTTTTTT	CASSRAGQGEKLFF
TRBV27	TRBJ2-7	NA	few	TGTGCCAGCAGTTCGGCGGGACAGCCCTACGAGCAGTACTTC	CASSSAGQPYEQYF
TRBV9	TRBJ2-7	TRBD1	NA	TGTGCCAGCAGCGCCTCCGGGACAGGGATCAACGAGCAGTACTTC	CASSASGTGINEQYF
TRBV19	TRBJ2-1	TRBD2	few	TGTGCCAGTAGTACCCACCTGACTAGCGAAGTTGCGGGTGAGCAGTTCTTC	CASSTHLTSEVAGEQFF
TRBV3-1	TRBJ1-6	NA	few	TGTGCCAGCAGCCAATCATGGAATTCACCCCTCCACTTT	CASSQSWNSPLHF
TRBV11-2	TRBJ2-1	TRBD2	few	TGTGCCAGCAGCCCTAGGGGGGGTCGGCGGGAGGGCTACAATGAGCAGTTCTTC	CASSPRGGRREGYNEQFF
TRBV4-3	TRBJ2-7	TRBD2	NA	TGCGCCAGCAGCCCTTTAGCGGGAGGTGGCTACGAGCAGTACTTC	CASSPLAGGGYEQYF
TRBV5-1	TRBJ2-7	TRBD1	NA	TGCGCCAGCAGCTTCGGACAGGCGAGCTCCTACGAGCAGTACTTC	CASSFGQASSYEQYF
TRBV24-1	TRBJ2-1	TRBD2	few	TGTGCCACCAGTGGAGCGGGGGCCACGGGAGTGGATTACAATGAGCAGTTCTTC	CATSGAGATGVDYNEQFF
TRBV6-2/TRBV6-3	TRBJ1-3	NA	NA	TGTGCCAGCAACGGTAGGGGCACTGGAAACACCATATATTTT	CASNGRGTGNTIYF
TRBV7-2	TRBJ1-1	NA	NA	TGTGCCAGCAGCTTAGGAATTTTTCAGGGCACTGAAGCTTTCTTT	CASSLGIFQGTEAFF
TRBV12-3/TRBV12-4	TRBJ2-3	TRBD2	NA	TGTGCCAGCAGCATAAGCGGGGGTACAGATACGCAGTATTTT	CASSISGGTDTQYF
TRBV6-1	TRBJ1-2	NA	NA	TGTGCCAGCGTCTGGTCTGGAGGCTACACCTTC	CASVWSGGYTF
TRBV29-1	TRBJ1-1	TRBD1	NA	TGCAGCGTCTCGGGACAGGGGGGTTCTGAAGCTTTCTTT	CSVSGQGGSEAFF
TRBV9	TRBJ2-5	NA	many	TGTGCCAGCAGCTCCAAAGAGACCCAGTACTTC	CASSSKETQYF
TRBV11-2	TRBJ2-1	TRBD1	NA	TGTGCCAGCAGCTTATCGACAGGGGGCAATGAGCAGTTCTTC	CASSLSTGGNEQFF
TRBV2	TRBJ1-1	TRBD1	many	TGTGCCAGCGGAACAGGGGGGGTCACTGAAGCTTTCTTT	CASGTGGVTEAFF
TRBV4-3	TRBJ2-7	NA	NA	TGCGCCAGCAGTTGGGTATGGGGTTCCGACTACGAGCAGTACTTC	CASSWVWGSDYEQYF
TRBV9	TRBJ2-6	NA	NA	TGTGCCAGCAGCGTAGACAGCTCTGGGGCCAACGTCCTGACTTTC	CASSVDSSGANVLTF
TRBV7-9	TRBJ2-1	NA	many	TGTGCCAGCAGCCCGGTGACTCGGGGGGAGCAGTTCTTC	CASSPVTRGEQFF
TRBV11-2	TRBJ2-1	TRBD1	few	TGTGCCAGCAGCGAACAGGGGGCGTCCTACAATGAGCAGTTCTTC	CASSEQGASYNEQFF
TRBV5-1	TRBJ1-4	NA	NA	TGCGCCAGCAGCTTGGAAAATCCGGTCCTTAATGAAAAACTGTTTTTT	CASSLENPVLNEKLFF
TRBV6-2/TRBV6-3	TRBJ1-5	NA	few	TGTGCCAGCAGACAGGGAAGCAATCAGCCCCAGCATTTT	CASRQGSNQPQHF
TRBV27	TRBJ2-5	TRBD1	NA	TGTGCCAGCAGTTTCAACAGGGGTCAAGAGACCCAGTACTTC	CASSFNRGQETQYF
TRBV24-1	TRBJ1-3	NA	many	TGTGCCACCAGTGATTCAAGGGGAGGCCCTGGAAACACCATATATTTT	CATSDSRGGPGNTIYF
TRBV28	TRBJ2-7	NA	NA	TGTGCCACTTACGTGCGGGGTACCTCCTACGAGCAGTACTTC	CATYVRGTSYEQYF
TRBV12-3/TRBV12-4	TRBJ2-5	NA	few	TGTGCCAACTCCCCGGGGTCCCTCACAGAGACCCAGTACTTC	CANSPGSLTETQYF
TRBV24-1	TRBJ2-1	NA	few	TGTGCCACCAGTGATTCGGGCAGGGGTCGTTACAATGAGCAGTTCTTC	CATSDSGRGRYNEQFF
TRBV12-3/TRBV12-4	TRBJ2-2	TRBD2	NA	TGTGCCAGCTCCCGGGGGGTCGCGGGGACCGGGGAGCTGTTTTTT	CASSRGVAGTGELFF
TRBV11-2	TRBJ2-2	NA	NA	TGTGCCAGCAGCTTAGAATTTTGGCTTGGGGACACCGGGGAGCTGTTTTTT	CASSLEFWLGDTGELFF
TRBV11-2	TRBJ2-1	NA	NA	TGTGCCAGCAGCCCGGGGACTTTCAATGAGCAGTTCTTC	CASSPGTFNEQFF
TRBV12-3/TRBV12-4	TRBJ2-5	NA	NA	TGTGCCAGCAGTGCCTACAGGCTTACCCAGTACTTC	CASSAYRLTQYF
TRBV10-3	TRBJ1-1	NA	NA	TGTGCCATGGGCTCCACAAGCATGAACACTGAAGCTTTCTTT	CAMGSTSMNTEAFF
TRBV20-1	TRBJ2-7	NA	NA	TGCAGTGCTGGATACGATCCTATTTCCTACGAGCAGTACTTC	CSAGYDPISYEQYF